A single sample gave rise to the 10 T cell receptor beta chains below, sequenced in a study of T-cell reconstitution after alpha-beta-depleted transplantation in children. During its preparation, the TCRbeta library received unique molecular identifiers. TCRdb processed the PCR reads anew with MiXCR; each CDR3 protein has one entry. The repertoire holds 400,000 to 550,000 distinct CDR3 sequences, with 10% to 13% as singletons. Sequencing was performed on PBMCs, taken before TCRalphabeta/CD19-depleted stem cell transplant. Receptor source: a child between 2 and 9 years old with inherited bone marrow failure, due to receive a stem cell transplant.

This clonotype was counted at least ten times. The chain is built from TRBV4-3 and TRBJ2-3; unclear D gene. Germline V gene sequence: CDR1 LGHNA, CDR2 YSLEER. The CDR3 contains 13 residues. Trimming took 1 base from V and 3 from J, leaving 5 bases between them. CDR3 nucleotides: TGCGCCAGCAGCCAAGCGAGGACAGATACGCAGTATTTT. Encoded protein: CASSQARTDTQYF.

The chain joins TRBV6-1 to TRBJ2-7, with a possible D match to TRBD1 (5 bases). V lost 6 bases and J 3 bases, leaving 21 bases between the germline ends. CDR1 and CDR2 from the germline V gene are MNHNS and SASEGT. The CDR3 has 16 residues. CDR3: CASSGAERGMFYEQYF. In DNA form, the CDR3 reads TGTGCCAGCAGCGGAGCTGAAAGGGGCATGTTCTACGAGCAGTACTTC.

The CDR3 loop reads CSAPTGLYGYTF. The DNA of the CDR3 is TGCAGTGCTCCGACAGGGCTCTATGGCTACACCTTC. The V and J genes are TRBV20-1 and TRBJ1-2, with 7 positions matching TRBD1. There are 12 residues in the CDR3. Germline CDR1 and CDR2: DFQATT and SNEGSKA (reference sequence). The V and J ends lost 5 bases and 4 bases, in that order; junction bases with no gene match: 4.

In this sample, this clonotype turned up many times. This chain links TRBV29-1 with TRBJ2-7, with 8 nucleotides matching TRBD2. Germline V gene lookup returns CDR1 SQVTM and CDR2 ANQGSEA. With 6 bases clipped from V and 6 bases from J, the junction kept 13 bases outside the gene matches. The CDR3 has 14 amino acids. The CDR3 DNA follows: TGCAGCGTGCAGACCGGGACTAGTCTTGCCGAGCAGTACTTC. Amino acids: CSVQTGTSLAEQYF.

This clonotype was seen repeatedly, ten times or more. The genes are TRBV20-1 and TRBJ2-5, with 7 bases identical to TRBD2. Germline assignment: CDR1 DFQATT and CDR2 SNEGSKA (reference sequence). The CDR3 is 13 amino acids. With 5 bases clipped from V and 1 base from J, the junction kept 4 bases outside the gene matches. The CDR3 nucleotides are TGCAGTGCTGAGCGGGGACCCCAAGAGACCCAGTACTTC. Translating gives CSAERGPQETQYF.

This clonotype was observed at least ten times. V is TRBV10-3 and J is TRBJ2-4; TRBD1 or TRBD2 may be the D gene (5 bases each). Per the germline V gene, CDR1 is ENHRY and CDR2 is SYGVKD. Trimming took off 10 bases at V and 3 bases at J, with 22 bases between the two ends. The CDR3 extends over 16 amino acids. CDR3 sequence (DNA): TGTGCCACCTATTACGACAGAGGGGCCAGCAAAAACATTCAGTACTTC. Translating gives CATYYDRGASKNIQYF.

Many counts were recorded for this clonotype. The J gene is TRBJ2-7, the V gene TRBV15, with D uncertain. CDR1 is LNHNV, CDR2 YYDKDF, per germline (reference sequence). V lost 0 bases to trimming and J lost 2 bases, with 11 bases between them. The CDR3 contains 15 residues. CDR3 coding DNA: TGTGCCACCAGCAGAGATTACGGTGAGGCCTACGAGCAGTACTTC. It encodes CATSRDYGEAYEQYF.

At least ten counts were recorded for this clonotype. This sequence joins TRBV3-1 and TRBJ1-6, with 9 bases matching TRBD1. CDR1 and CDR2 (germline): LGHDT, YNNKEL (reference sequence). The CDR3 has 14 amino acids. V lost 4 bases to trimming and J lost 10 bases; unmatched junction nucleotides: 5. CDR3 DNA sequence: TGTGCCAGCAGCCGCGACAGGGGGACCTCACCCCTCCACTTT. Amino acid sequence: CASSRDRGTSPLHF.

CDR3 amino acids: CASSYTDLRRGPYNEQFF. For the CDR3, the DNA is TGTGCCAGCAGTTATACGGATCTTCGGAGGGGGCCCTACAATGAGCAGTTCTTC. V gene TRBV6-2 or TRBV6-3 combines with J gene TRBJ2-1; a possible D gene is TRBD1 (7 bases). The V gene lost 3 bases and the J gene lost 2 bases, with 20 bases spanning the gap. CDR3 length: 18 amino acids. Germline V gene data show CDR1 as MNHEY and CDR2 as SVGEGT.

This clonotype was detected ten times or more. This rearrangement joins TRBV20-1 to TRBJ1-2; unclear D gene. V lost 6 bases to trimming and J lost 7 bases, with 15 bases between them. Germline CDR1 reads DFQATT; CDR2 reads SNEGSKA (reference sequence). This CDR3 contains 12 residues. The CDR3 region is CSASGRSPGYTF. The CDR3 DNA reads as TGCAGTGCCTCTGGACGGAGCCCTGGCTACACCTTC.